One and the same sample provided the 9 T cell receptor beta chains below, sequenced in a study of TET2 disruption in CD19-targeted CAR T cells. Antigen specificity for these receptors is unknown. Treatment of the sample: autologous CTL019 cells: CD19 CAR with 4-1BB and CD3 zeta domains. Clones were read by immunoSEQ multiplex PCR, and TCRdb kept only the in-frame ones, dropping some. The table gives 20,000 to 30,000 clones; the top ten clones make up roughly 1.9% of it. The sequences come from CD8- CAR+ T cells sorted from cultured blood T cells, collected for CD19 CAR T cell therapy. The sample's subset: CD8-negative CAR-positive T cells from the infusion product. Receptors originate from a man in his sixties or seventies with chronic lymphocytic leukemia.

A word on this clone: The observed sequence ends 3 residues before the CDR3 terminus, with the missing tail filled in from the germline J gene. This sequence joins TRBV6-2 or TRBV6-3 and TRBJ1-1; 9 bases line up with TRBD1. In germline, CDR1 is MNHEY, CDR2 SVGEGT. After removal of 2 bases from V and 1 base from J, the junction contained 5 bases not matched to a gene. The length of the CDR3 is 16 residues. The CDR3 loop reads CASSYTGGLGNTEAFF. The CDR3 bases that were read are TGTGCCAGCAGTTACACAGGGGGCTTGGGGAACACTGAA.

Turning to this clone: The read gets to within 3 residues of the CDR3 end, and the germline J gene fills in the rest. The rearrangement uses TRBV19 and TRBJ2-5; 7 bases are shared with TRBD1. The germline CDR1 and CDR2 sequences are LNHDA and SQIVND (reference sequence). Trimming at V came to 5 bases and at J to 6 bases, leaving 6 bases not matched to a gene. This CDR3 has 13 residues. This CDR3 is CASSPDRVKTQYF. CDR3 bases read: TGTGCCAGTAGTCCTGACAGGGTGAAGACC.

Details on this clone: One junction end disagrees with the germline gene, perhaps due to a read error. The CDR3 end is not reached by the read, which stops 3 residues before it; the germline J gene fills it in. The chain uses TRBV5-1 and TRBJ2-3, with D perhaps matching TRBD2 (6 bases). The CDR3 contains 18 residues. Germline values: CDR1 SGHRS, CDR2 YFSETQ. The sequenced part of the CDR3 DNA is TGCGCCGGCAGCCCCGAGGGTGGTGGGGGGTCCTCCACAGATACG. Translation: CAGSPEGGGGSSTDT. The complete CDR3 protein is CAGSPEGGGGSSTDTQYF.

Of note for this clone: The missing CDR3 end, 3 residues past where the read stops, is filled in from the germline J gene. The chain combines TRBV7-7 with TRBJ1-2, with TRBD1 as a possible D gene (5 bases). Germline V lookup: CDR1 SSHAT, CDR2 FNYEAQ (reference sequence). The CDR3 is 14 amino acids. This CDR3 is CASSLSGGDNDYTF. CDR3 DNA (partial): TGTGCCAGCAGCCTTAGCGGGGGAGACAATGAC.

To note about this clone: One junction end does not reproduce the germline sequence, and a read error may be involved. CDR3 in amino acids: CATSRDYQGVYGYTF. Partial CDR3 DNA: TGTGCCACCAGCAGAGACTATCAGGGTGTCTATGGA. The rearrangement uses TRBV15 and TRBJ1-2; a possible D gene is TRBD1 (5 bases). The read is 3 residues too short to cover the CDR3 end, so that end is filled in from the germline J gene. The CDR3 totals 15 residues. Per germline, CDR1 LNHNV and CDR2 YYDKDF (reference sequence).

Comment on this clone: Sequencing ends 3 residues short of the CDR3 end; the germline J gene provides the rest. J is TRBJ1-2 and V is TRBV19; 9 nucleotides line up with TRBD1. Germline CDR1 reads LNHDA; CDR2 reads SQIVND (reference sequence). CDR3 length: 15 residues. The CDR3 reads CASSIGQGGTDTYTF. The CDR3 DNA, read in part, is TGTGCCAGTAGTATAGGACAGGGGGGTACAGATACC. The whole variable domain, filled in from reference TRBV19 and TRBJ1-2, reads DGGITQSPKYLFRKEGQNVTLSCEQNLNHDAMYWYRQDPGQGLRLIYYSQIVNDFQKGDIAEGYSVSREKKESFPLTVTSAQKNPTAFYLCASSIGQGGTDTYTFGSGTRLTVV.

Comments on this clone: The read terminates 3 residues ahead of where the CDR3 ends, so the germline J gene completes it. The chain employs TRBV4-1 and TRBJ2-4, with 9 bases aligning to TRBD1. The CDR3 spans 13 residues. The germline gives CDR1 MGHRA, CDR2 YSYEKL. The chain's CDR3 is CASSSGTGSLQYF. CDR3 bases read: TGCGCCAGCAGCTCCGGGACAGGGTCCCTT.

In the case of this clone: Coverage ceases 3 residues before the CDR3 finishes, and the germline J gene fills in the end. J is TRBJ2-4 and V is TRBV6-1, with 8 bases matching TRBD1. This CDR3 region has 16 residues. The germline V gene has CDR1 MNHNS and CDR2 SASEGT. CDR3 DNA, as far as it was read: TGTGCCAGCAGTGAAGCTGGGGACAGGCCTCCCTATGGT. Translation: CASSEAGDRPPYG. The whole CDR3 sequence is CASSEAGDRPPYGQYF.

Concerning this clone: The sequence runs out 3 residues before the end of the CDR3; the remainder is reconstructed from the germline J gene. The sample contains more than one DNA sequence encoding this CDR3. The chain carries TRBV7-9 and TRBJ1-2, with TRBD1 matching 8 bases. Germline V gene lookup returns CDR1 SEHNR and CDR2 FQNEAQ (reference sequence). This CDR3 spans 14 amino acids. The DNA read from the CDR3 is TGTGCCAGCAGGTCGGACAGGGAGACAGATACA. It yields the protein CASRSDRETDT. In full, the CDR3 reads CASRSDRETDTYTF.